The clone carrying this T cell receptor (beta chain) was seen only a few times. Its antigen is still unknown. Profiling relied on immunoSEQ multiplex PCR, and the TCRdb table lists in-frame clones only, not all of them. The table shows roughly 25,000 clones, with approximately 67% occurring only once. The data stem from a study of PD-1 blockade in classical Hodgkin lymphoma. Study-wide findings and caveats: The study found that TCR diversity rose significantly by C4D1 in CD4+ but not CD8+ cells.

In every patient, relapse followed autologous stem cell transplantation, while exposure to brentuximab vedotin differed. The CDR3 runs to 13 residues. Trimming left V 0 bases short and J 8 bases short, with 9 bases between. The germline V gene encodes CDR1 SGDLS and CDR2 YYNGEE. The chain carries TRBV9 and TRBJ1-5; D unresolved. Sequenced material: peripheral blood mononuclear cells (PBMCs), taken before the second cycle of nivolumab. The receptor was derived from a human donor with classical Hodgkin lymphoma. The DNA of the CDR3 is TGTGCCAGCAGCGTAGGGAGTTTTGAGCCCCAGCATTTT. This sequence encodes CASSVGSFEPQHF.